This entry lists 21 T cell receptor beta chains sequenced from one sample in a study of shared clonotypes between healthy human individuals. Generated by immunoSEQ multiplex PCR, the TCRdb table keeps only in-frame clones and is missing some. Of about 690,000 clones in the sample, 90% were seen once. Sequencing was carried out using memory CD8+ T cells from PBMCs. As for subset: CD45RO+ cells pooled with CCR7-negative TemRA cells. The receptors originated from a man in his late teens or twenties in good health. Some clones in this sample may be carry-over from other donors' samples.

The V gene is TRBV7-6, the J gene TRBJ2-7; TRBD1 might be the D (5 bases). Germline V gene sequence: CDR1 SGHVS, CDR2 FNYEAQ. V lost 0 bases, J lost 6 bases, and 9 bases lay in between. This CDR3 contains 13 residues. Here the CDR3 DNA reads TGTGCCAGCAGCTTAGCGGTTACAGGCGAGCAGTACTTC. Translated, it gives CASSLAVTGEQYF. Filled out from reference TRBV7-6 and TRBJ2-7, the complete variable domain reads GAGVSQSPRYKVTKRGQDVALRCDPISGHVSLYWYRQALGQGPEFLTYFNYEAQQDKSGLPNDRFSAERPEGSISTLTIQRTEQRDSAMYRCASSLAVTGEQYFGPGTRLTVT.

The rearrangement uses TRBV19 and TRBJ1-5, with 7 nucleotides matching TRBD1. The V gene end was trimmed by 4 bases and the J gene end by 3 bases; junction bases not matched to a gene: 6. Per germline, CDR1 LNHDA and CDR2 SQIVND (reference sequence). The CDR3 is 15 residues long. In nucleotides, the CDR3 is TGTGCCAGTAGTAATGGGACAGAAATCAATCAGCCCCAGCATTTT. It is translated as CASSNGTEINQPQHF.

A remark on this clone: A single base is all that separates this from a far larger clone, so a read error is likely. At the DNA level, this CDR3 is encoded by other sequences in the same sample as well. V usage is TRBV28 and J usage is TRBJ2-7; 8 nucleotides align to TRBD1. Germline V CDR1 and CDR2: MDHEN, SYDVKM. The CDR3 totals 15 residues. V lost 6 bases to trimming and J lost 2 bases; unmatched junction nucleotides: 9. CDR3 region: CASRPILTGAYEQYF. DNA for the CDR3: TGTGCCAGCAGGCCAATCCTGACAGGGGCCTACGAGCAGTACTTC.

V gene TRBV5-1 combines with J gene TRBJ2-7, with 12 bases fitting TRBD1. Germline V gene data show CDR1 as SGHRS and CDR2 as YFSETQ. This CDR3 has 16 amino acids. Losses at the gene ends were 0 bases for V and 4 bases for J; bases not matched to a gene: 5. CDR3 DNA sequence: TGCGCCAGCAGCTTGGCCGGGACAGGGGGCAGGTACGAGCAGTACTTC. This sequence encodes CASSLAGTGGRYEQYF.

The V and J genes are TRBV9 and TRBJ2-7; D perhaps matches TRBD2 (5 bases). The CDR3 is 13 residues long. CDR1 is SGDLS and CDR2 is YYNGEE in the germline V gene. V gave up 3 bases and J gave up 5 bases, with 12 bases separating them. In DNA form, the CDR3 reads TGTGCCAGCAGCGCCCACGGGGTCGACGAGCAGTACTTC. Translation gives CASSAHGVDEQYF. Filled out from reference TRBV9 and TRBJ2-7, the complete variable domain reads DSGVTQTPKHLITATGQRVTLRCSPRSGDLSVYWYQQSLDQGLQFLIQYYNGEERAKGNILERFSAQQFPDLHSELNLSSLELGDSALYFCASSAHGVDEQYFGPGTRLTVT.

This rearrangement joins TRBV19 to TRBJ2-2; possible D gene TRBD2, 5 bases. Germline assignment: CDR1 LNHDA and CDR2 SQIVND (reference sequence). The V and J ends lost 3 bases and 2 bases respectively, with 10 bases between them. The CDR3 runs to 15 residues. CDR3 in amino acids: CASSIVGINTGELFF. Written as DNA, the CDR3 is TGTGCCAGTAGTATTGTCGGGATTAACACCGGGGAGCTGTTTTTT.

The CDR3 DNA follows: TGTGCCAGCAGTCCCCTCAGCGGGAGGCCATACAATGAGCAGTTCTTC. Amino acid sequence: CASSPLSGRPYNEQFF. The chain carries TRBV28 and TRBJ2-1; 9 bases map to TRBD2. The CDR3 runs to 16 residues. Trimming took 5 bases from V and 4 from J; bases not matched to a gene: 9. Germline values: CDR1 MDHEN, CDR2 SYDVKM.

The rearrangement joins TRBV2 to TRBJ1-5; 8 nucleotides agree with TRBD1. J was trimmed by 2 bases and V by 6 bases; bases with no gene match: 12. There are 17 residues in the CDR3. The germline V gene has CDR1 SNHLY and CDR2 FYNNEI. CDR3 in amino acids: CASSADDRGWGNQPQHF. The CDR3 DNA is TGTGCCAGCAGCGCAGATGACAGGGGTTGGGGCAATCAGCCCCAGCATTTT.

This sequence joins TRBV29-1 and TRBJ2-7; D ambiguous. The germline gives CDR1 SQVTM, CDR2 ANQGSEA. V lost 3 bases and J lost 3, with 9 bases in between. The CDR3 is 12 residues long. The CDR3 protein is CSVEGGDYEQYF. In nucleotides, the CDR3 is TGCAGCGTTGAGGGCGGAGACTACGAGCAGTACTTC.

This clone was detected ten times or more. This chain uses TRBV28 with TRBJ2-2; D might be TRBD2 (6 bases). V was trimmed by 3 bases and J by 1 base, leaving 9 bases between them. The V gene's germline CDR1 is MDHEN and CDR2 SYDVKM. The CDR3 runs 15 residues. The CDR3 loop reads CASSFLSGNTGELFF. In DNA, the CDR3 is TGTGCCAGCAGTTTTCTTAGCGGGAACACCGGGGAGCTGTTTTTT.

This CDR3 reads CASSPDWVEDTQYF. In nucleotides, the CDR3 is TGTGCCAGCAGCCCGGACTGGGTGGAAGATACGCAGTATTTT. This sequence joins TRBV7-8 and TRBJ2-3; D might be TRBD2 (5 bases). The germline V and J ends were trimmed by 5 bases and 5 bases, with 14 bases remaining between them. Germline V CDR1 and CDR2: SGHVS, FQNEAQ. This CDR3 spans 14 amino acids.

The chain is built from TRBV28 and TRBJ1-1; unclear D gene. This CDR3 has 13 amino acids. V lost 5 bases and J lost 7, with 14 bases in between. Germline-derived CDR1 and CDR2 are MDHEN and SYDVKM. CDR3 DNA: TGTGCCAGCAGTCCCGTGGAGGGAGGTGAAGCTTTCTTT. Protein sequence: CASSPVEGGEAFF.

The V and J genes are TRBV7-3 and TRBJ2-1; D might be TRBD2 (6 bases). V was cut by 5 bases and J by 3 bases, with 11 bases left in between. The CDR3 sequence is 14 residues long. CDR1 and CDR2 from the germline V gene are SGHTA and FQGTGA. CDR3 DNA sequence: TGTGCCAGCAGCCCGGAGGGAAGCTACAATGAGCAGTTCTTC. Protein: CASSPEGSYNEQFF.

The chain combines TRBV21-1 with TRBJ2-5; the table assigns TRBD1, which was not confirmed against the DNA. TRBV21-1 is a pseudogene. The CDR3 has 12 amino acids. CDR3 coding DNA: TGTGCCAGCAGCAACCCAGAAGAGACCCAGTACTTC. It translates to CASSNPEETQYF.

The chain couples TRBV5-1 to TRBJ2-1; a possible D gene is TRBD1 (5 bases). V lost 1 base and J lost 3, with 17 bases in between. Germline V gives CDR1 SGHRS, CDR2 YFSETQ. This CDR3 spans 17 amino acids. The CDR3 DNA follows: TGCGCCAGCAGCTTGACCCGAGGCGTGACAGACTACAATGAGCAGTTCTTC. Translating it yields CASSLTRGVTDYNEQFF.

The rearrangement uses TRBV4-3 and TRBJ1-2; no reliable D call. With 5 bases removed from V and 7 bases from J, the gap between germline ends came to 26 bases. The CDR3 is made up of 17 amino acids. Germline CDR1 is LGHNA and CDR2 is YSLEER. The CDR3 nucleotides read TGCGCCAGCAGCGAACTGACCTACGCGGGTAGTGCTAGTGGCTACACCTTC. As protein: CASSELTYAGSASGYTF.

V gene TRBV5-1 combines with J gene TRBJ2-5; 16 nucleotides align to TRBD2. Germline V gene sequence: CDR1 SGHRS, CDR2 YFSETQ. Trimming at V came to 4 bases and at J to 0 bases, leaving 12 bases not matched to a gene. The length of the CDR3 is 20 residues. The CDR3 DNA sequence: TGCGCCAGCAGCCCTGGGGGGACTAGCGGGAGGGCCCTCTACCAAGAGACCCAGTACTTC. Translation: CASSPGGTSGRALYQETQYF.

This clone was observed a single time. In nucleotides, the CDR3 is TGTGCCAGCAGCTTAGAGTGGACTAGCGCCAATGAGCAGTTCTTC. Protein product: CASSLEWTSANEQFF. The genes are TRBV7-7 and TRBJ2-1, with 9 nucleotides matching TRBD2. Trimming removed 1 base from V and 6 bases from J; junction bases left unmatched: 4. Germline values: CDR1 SSHAT, CDR2 FNYEAQ (reference sequence). The CDR3 contains 15 residues.

The chain couples TRBV4-2 to TRBJ2-5; D is perhaps TRBD2 (5 bases). Germline CDR1 is LGHNA and CDR2 is YNFKEQ. V lost 1 base to trimming and J lost 0 bases, with 15 bases between them. The CDR3 covers 17 residues. This chain's CDR3 is CASSQVGAEEYQETQYF. CDR3 DNA sequence: TGTGCCAGCAGCCAAGTTGGAGCGGAGGAGTACCAAGAGACCCAGTACTTC.

The V and J genes are TRBV19 and TRBJ2-7, with D possibly TRBD1 on 6 matching bases. Germline assignment: CDR1 LNHDA and CDR2 SQIVND (reference sequence). The length of the CDR3 is 14 residues. V dropped 1 base and J dropped 4 bases, with 11 bases sitting between them. CDR3 sequence (DNA): TGTGCCAGTAGTATAGGGGGCAGGGGATACGAGCAGTACTTC. The encoded protein is CASSIGGRGYEQYF.

This clone was detected once. The chain carries TRBV13 and TRBJ2-7; D possibly corresponds to TRBD1 (6 bases). The CDR3 spans 15 residues. In germline, CDR1 is PRHDT, CDR2 FYEKMQ (reference sequence). Trimming stripped 5 bases from V and 3 bases from J, with 17 bases between. The CDR3 DNA reads TGTGCCAGCAGCCCAACGGACAGCGCTGGCTACGAGCAGTACTTC. Translating it yields CASSPTDSAGYEQYF.